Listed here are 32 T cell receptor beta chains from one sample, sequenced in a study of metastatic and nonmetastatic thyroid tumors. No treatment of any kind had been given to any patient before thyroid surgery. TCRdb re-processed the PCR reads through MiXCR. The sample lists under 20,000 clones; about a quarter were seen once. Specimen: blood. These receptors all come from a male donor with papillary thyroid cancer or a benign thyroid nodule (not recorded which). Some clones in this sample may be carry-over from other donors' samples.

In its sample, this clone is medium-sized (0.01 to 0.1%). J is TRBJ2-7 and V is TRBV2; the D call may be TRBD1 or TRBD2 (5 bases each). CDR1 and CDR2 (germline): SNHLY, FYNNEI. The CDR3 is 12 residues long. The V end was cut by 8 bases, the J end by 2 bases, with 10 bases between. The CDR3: CASLGDTYEQYF. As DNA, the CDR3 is TGTGCCAGCCTGGGGGATACCTACGAGCAGTACTTC.

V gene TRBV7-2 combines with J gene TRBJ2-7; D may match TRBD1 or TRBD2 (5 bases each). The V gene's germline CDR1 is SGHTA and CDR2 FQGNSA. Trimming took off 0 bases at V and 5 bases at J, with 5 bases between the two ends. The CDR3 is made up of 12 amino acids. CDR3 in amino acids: CASSLAGDEQYF. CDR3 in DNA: TGTGCCAGCAGCTTAGCGGGGGACGAGCAGTACTTC.

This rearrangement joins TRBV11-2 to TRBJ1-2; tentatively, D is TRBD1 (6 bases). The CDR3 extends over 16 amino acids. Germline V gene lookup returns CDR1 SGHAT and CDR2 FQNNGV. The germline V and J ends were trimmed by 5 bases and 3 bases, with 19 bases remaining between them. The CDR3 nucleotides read TGTGCCAGCAGCCTAACTGACAGGCGCGAGGACTATGGCTACACCTTC. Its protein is CASSLTDRREDYGYTF.

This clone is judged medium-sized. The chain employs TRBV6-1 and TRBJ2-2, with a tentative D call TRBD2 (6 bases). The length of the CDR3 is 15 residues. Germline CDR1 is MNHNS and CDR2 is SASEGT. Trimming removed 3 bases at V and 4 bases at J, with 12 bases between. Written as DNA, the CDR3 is TGTGCCAGCAGTGAGGAGGCGGGAAGCACCGGGGAGCTGTTTTTT. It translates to CASSEEAGSTGELFF.

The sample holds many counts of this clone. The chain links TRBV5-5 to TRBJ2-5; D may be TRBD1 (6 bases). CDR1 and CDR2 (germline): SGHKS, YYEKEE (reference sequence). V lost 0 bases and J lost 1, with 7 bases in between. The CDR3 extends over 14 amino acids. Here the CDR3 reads CASSLGTAQETQYF. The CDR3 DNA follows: TGTGCCAGCAGCTTGGGGACAGCCCAAGAGACCCAGTACTTC.

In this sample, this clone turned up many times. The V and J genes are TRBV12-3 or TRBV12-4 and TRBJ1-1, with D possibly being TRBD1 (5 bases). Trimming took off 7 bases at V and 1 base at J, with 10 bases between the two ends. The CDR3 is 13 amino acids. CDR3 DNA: TGTGCCAGCACCGCGGGGGGGAACACTGAAGCTTTCTTT. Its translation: CASTAGGNTEAFF.

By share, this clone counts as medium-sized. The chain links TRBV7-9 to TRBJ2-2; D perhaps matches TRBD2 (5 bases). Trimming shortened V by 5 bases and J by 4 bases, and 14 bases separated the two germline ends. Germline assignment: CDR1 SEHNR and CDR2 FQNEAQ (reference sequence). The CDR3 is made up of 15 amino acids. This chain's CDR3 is CASSTAREPTGELFF. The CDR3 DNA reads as TGTGCCAGCAGCACCGCAAGGGAGCCCACCGGGGAGCTGTTTTTT.

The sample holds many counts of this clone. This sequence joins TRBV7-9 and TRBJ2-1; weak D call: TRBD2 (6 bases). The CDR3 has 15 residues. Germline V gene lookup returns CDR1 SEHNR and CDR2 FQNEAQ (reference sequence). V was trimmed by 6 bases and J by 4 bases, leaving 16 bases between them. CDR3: CASSTGTLSYNEQFF. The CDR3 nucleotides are TGTGCCAGCAGTACCGGGACTCTATCTTACAATGAGCAGTTCTTC.

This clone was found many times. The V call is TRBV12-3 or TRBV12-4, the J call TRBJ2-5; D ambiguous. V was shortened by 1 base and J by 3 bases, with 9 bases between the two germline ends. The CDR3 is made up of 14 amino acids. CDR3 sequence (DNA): TGTGCCAGCAGTTTAGTCTACAGTAAAGAGACCCAGTACTTC. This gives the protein CASSLVYSKETQYF.

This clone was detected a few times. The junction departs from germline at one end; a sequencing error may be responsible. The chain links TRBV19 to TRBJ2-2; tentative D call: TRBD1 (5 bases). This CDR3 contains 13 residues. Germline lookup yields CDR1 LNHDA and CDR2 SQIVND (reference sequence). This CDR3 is CVSSIGASGELFF. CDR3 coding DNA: TGTGTCAGTAGTATTGGGGCTTCCGGGGAGCTGTTTTTT.

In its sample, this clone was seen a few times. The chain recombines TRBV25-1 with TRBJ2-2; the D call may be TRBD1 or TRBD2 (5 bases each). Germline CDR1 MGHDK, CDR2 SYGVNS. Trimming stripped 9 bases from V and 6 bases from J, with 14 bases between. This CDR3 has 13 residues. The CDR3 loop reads CASSIGTSGELFF. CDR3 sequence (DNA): TGTGCCAGTAGTATAGGGACCTCCGGGGAGCTGTTTTTT.

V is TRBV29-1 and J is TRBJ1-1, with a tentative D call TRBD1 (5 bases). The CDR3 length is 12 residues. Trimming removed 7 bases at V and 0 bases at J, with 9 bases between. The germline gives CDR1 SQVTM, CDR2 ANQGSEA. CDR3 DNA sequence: TGCAGCGCCGGGGGAGTGAACACTGAAGCTTTCTTT. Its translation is CSAGGVNTEAFF.

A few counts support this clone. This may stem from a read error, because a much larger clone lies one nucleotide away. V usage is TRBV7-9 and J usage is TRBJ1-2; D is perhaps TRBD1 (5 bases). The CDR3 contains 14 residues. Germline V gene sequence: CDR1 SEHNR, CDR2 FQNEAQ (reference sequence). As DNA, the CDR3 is TGCGCCAGCAGCTTAGCGCGGGGACCCTATGGCCACACCTTC. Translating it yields CASSLARGPYGHTF.

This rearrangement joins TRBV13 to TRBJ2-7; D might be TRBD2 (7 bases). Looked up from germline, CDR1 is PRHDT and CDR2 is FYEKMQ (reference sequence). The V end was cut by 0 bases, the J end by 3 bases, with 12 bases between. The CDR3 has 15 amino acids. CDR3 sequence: CASSLGGGGGYEQYF. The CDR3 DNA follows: TGTGCCAGCAGCTTAGGAGGCGGGGGCGGCTACGAGCAGTACTTC.

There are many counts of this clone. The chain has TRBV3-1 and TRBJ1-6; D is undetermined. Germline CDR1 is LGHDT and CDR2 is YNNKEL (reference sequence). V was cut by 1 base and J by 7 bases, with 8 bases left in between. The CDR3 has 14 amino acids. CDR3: CASSQAGPNSPLHF. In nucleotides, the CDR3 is TGTGCCAGCAGCCAAGCTGGGCCCAATTCACCCCTCCACTTT.

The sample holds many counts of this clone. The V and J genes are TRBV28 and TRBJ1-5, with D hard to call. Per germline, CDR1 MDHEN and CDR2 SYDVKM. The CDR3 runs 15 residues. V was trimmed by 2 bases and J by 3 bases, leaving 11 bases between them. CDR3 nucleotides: TGTGCCAGCAGTTTAGCTGGAGACAACAATCAGCCCCAGCATTTT. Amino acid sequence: CASSLAGDNNQPQHF.

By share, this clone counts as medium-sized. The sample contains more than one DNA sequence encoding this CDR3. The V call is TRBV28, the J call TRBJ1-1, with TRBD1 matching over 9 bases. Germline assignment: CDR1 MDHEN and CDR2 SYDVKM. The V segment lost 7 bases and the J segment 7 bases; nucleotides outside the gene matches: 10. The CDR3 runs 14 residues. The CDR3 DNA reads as TGTGCCAGCACCATTTCCGGGACAGGGTTTGAAGCTTTCTTT. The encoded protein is CASTISGTGFEAFF.

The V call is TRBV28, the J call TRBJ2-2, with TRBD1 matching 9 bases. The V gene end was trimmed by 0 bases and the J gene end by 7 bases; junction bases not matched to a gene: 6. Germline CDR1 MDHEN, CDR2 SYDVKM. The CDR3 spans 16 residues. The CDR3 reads CASSLWGQGDVGELFF. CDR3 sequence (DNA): TGTGCCAGCAGTTTATGGGGACAGGGAGACGTCGGGGAGCTGTTTTTT. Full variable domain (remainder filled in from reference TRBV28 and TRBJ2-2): DVKVTQSSRYLVKRTGEKVFLECVQDMDHENMFWYRQDPGLGLRLIYFSYDVKMKEKGDIPEGYSVSREKKERFSLILESASTNQTSMYLCASSLWGQGDVGELFFGEGSRLTVL.

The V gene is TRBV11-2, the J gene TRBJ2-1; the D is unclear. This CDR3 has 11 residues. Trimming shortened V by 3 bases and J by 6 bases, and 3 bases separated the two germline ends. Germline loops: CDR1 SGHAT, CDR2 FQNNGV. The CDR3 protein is CASSLGNEQFF. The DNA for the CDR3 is TGTGCCAGCAGCTTGGGCAATGAGCAGTTCTTC.

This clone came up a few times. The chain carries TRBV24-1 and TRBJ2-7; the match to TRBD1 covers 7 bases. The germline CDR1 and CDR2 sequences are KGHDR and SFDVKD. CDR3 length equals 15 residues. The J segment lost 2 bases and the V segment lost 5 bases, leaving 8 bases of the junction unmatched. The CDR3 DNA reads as TGTGCCACCAGTGGCTCGACAGGGTTGCCCTACGAGCAGTACTTC. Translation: CATSGSTGLPYEQYF.

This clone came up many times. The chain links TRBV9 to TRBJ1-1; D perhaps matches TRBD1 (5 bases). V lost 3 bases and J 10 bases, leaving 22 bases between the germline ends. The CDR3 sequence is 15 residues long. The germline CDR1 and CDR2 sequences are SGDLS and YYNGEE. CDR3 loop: CASSANTHRSEGAFF. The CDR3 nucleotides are TGTGCCAGCAGCGCCAACACTCACAGGAGCGAAGGAGCTTTCTTT.

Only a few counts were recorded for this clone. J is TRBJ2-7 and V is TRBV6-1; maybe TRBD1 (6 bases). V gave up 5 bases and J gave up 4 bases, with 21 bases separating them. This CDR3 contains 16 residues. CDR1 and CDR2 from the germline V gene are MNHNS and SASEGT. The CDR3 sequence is CASSLGQTKTGYEQYF. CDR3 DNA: TGTGCCAGCAGTCTAGGACAGACTAAAACGGGATACGAGCAGTACTTC.

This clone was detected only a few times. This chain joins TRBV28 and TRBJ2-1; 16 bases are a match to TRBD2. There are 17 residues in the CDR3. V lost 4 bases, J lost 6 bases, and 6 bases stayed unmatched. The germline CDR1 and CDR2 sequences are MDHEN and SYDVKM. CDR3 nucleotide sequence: TGTGCCAGCAGTTCCGGGACTAGCGGGAGGGCCCTCAATGAGCAGTTCTTC. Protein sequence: CASSSGTSGRALNEQFF.

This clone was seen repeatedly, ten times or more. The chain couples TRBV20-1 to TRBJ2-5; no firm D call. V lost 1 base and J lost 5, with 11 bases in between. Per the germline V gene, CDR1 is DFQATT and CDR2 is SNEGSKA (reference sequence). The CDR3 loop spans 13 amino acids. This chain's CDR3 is CSARADIGETQYF. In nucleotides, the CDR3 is TGCAGTGCTAGAGCCGATATCGGGGAGACCCAGTACTTC.

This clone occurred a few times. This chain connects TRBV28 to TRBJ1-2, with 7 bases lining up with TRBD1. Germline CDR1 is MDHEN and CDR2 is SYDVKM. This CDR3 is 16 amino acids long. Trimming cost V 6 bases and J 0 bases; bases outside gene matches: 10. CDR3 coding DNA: TGTGCCAGCAGCCCCGCGACAGGGACAACTAACTATGGCTACACCTTC. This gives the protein CASSPATGTTNYGYTF.

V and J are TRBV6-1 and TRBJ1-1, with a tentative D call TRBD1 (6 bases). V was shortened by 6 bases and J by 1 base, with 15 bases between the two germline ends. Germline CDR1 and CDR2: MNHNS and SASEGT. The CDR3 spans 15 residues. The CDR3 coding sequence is TGTGCCAGCAGATTTCTTACAGGGCGGAACACTGAAGCTTTCTTT. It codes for CASRFLTGRNTEAFF.

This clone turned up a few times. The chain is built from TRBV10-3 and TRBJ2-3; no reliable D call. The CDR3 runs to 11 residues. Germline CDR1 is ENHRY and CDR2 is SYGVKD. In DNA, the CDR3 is TGTGGAATCAGCTCCACAGATACGCAGTATTTT. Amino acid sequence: CGISSTDTQYF.

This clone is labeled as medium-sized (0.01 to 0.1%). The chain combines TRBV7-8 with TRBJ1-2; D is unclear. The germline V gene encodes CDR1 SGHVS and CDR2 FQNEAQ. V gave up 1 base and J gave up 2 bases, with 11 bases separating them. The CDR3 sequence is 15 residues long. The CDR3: CASSLGTAPNYGYTF. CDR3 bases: TGTGCCAGCAGCTTAGGGACCGCCCCGAACTATGGCTACACCTTC.

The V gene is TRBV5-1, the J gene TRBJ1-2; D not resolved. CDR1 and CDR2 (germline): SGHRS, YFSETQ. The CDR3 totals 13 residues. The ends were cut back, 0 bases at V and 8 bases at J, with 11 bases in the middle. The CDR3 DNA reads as TGCGCCAGCAGCTTGGCTGGAGGGAGCGGCTACACCTTC. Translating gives CASSLAGGSGYTF. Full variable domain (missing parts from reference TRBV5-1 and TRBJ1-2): KAGVTQTPRYLIKTRGQQVTLSCSPISGHRSVSWYQQTPGQGLQFLFEYFSETQRNKGNFPGRFSGRQFSNSRSEMNVSTLELGDSALYLCASSLAGGSGYTFGSGTRLTVV.

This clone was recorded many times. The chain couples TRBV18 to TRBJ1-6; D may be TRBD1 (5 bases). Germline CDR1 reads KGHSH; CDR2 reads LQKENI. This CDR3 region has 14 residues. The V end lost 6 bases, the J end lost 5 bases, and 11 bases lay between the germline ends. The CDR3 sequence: CASSEGPNNSPLHF. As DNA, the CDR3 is TGTGCCAGCTCGGAGGGACCGAATAATTCACCCCTCCACTTT.

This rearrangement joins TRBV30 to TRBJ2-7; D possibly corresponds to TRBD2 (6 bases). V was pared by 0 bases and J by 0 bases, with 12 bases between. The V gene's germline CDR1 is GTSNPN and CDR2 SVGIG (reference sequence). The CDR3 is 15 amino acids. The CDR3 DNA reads TGTGCCTGGAGTGTATGGGGGGATAGCTCCTACGAGCAGTACTTC. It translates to CAWSVWGDSSYEQYF.

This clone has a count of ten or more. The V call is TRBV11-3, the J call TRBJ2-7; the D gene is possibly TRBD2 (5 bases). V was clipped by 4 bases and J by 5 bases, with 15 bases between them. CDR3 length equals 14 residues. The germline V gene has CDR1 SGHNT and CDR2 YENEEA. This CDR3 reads CASSSPGFADEQYF. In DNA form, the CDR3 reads TGTGCCAGCAGCTCCCCGGGGTTCGCGGACGAGCAGTACTTC. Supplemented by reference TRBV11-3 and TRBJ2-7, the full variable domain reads EAGVVQSPRYKIIEKKQPVAFWCNPISGHNTLYWYLQNLGQGPELLIRYENEEAVDDSQLPKDRFSAERLKGVDSTLKIQPAELGDSAVYLCASSSPGFADEQYFGPGTRLTVT.